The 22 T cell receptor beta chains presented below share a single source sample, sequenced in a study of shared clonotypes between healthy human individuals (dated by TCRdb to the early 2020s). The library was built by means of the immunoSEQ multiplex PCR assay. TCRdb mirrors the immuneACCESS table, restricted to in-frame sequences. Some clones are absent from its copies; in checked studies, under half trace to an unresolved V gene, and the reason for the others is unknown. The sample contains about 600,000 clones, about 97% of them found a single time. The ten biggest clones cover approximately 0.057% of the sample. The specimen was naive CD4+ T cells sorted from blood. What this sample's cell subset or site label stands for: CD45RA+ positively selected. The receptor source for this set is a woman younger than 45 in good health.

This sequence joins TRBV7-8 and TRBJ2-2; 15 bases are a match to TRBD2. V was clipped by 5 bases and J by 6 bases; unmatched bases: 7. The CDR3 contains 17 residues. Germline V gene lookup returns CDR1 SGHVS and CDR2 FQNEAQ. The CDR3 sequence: CASSQGLAGGIAGELFF. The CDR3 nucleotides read TGTGCCAGCAGCCAGGGACTAGCGGGAGGTATTGCCGGGGAGCTGTTTTTT.

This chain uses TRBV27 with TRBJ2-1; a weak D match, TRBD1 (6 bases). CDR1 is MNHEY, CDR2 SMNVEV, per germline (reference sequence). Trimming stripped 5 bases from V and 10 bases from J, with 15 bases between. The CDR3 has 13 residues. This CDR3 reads CASSPTGTREQFF. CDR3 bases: TGTGCCAGCAGTCCAACCGGGACAAGAGAGCAGTTCTTC.

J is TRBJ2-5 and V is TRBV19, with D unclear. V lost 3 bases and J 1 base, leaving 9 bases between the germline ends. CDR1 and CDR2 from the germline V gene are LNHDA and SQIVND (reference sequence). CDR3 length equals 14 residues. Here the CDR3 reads CASSISAVQETQYF. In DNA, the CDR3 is TGTGCCAGTAGTATCTCGGCGGTCCAAGAGACCCAGTACTTC.

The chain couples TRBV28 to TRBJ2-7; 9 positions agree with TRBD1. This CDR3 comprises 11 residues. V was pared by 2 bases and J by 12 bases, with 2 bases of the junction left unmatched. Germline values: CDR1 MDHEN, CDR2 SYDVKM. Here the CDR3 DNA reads TGTGCCAGCAGTTTAAAGGGACAGGGGTACTTC. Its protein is CASSLKGQGYF.

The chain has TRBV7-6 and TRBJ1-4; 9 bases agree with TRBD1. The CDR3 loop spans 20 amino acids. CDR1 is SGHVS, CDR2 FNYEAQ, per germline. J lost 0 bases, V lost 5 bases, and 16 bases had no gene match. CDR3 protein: CASSNRGDREEGATNEKLFF. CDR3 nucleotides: TGTGCCAGCAGCAACCGCGGGGACAGGGAAGAGGGGGCAACTAATGAAAAACTGTTTTTT. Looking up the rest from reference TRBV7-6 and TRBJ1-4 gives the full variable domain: GAGVSQSPRYKVTKRGQDVALRCDPISGHVSLYWYRQALGQGPEFLTYFNYEAQQDKSGLPNDRFSAERPEGSISTLTIQRTEQRDSAMYRCASSNRGDREEGATNEKLFFGSGTQLSVL.

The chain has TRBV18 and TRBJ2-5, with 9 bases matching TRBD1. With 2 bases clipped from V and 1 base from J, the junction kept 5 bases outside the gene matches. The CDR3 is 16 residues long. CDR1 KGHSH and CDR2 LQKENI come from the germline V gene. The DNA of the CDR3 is TGTGCCAGCTCACCAAGGACAGGGGTCCTCCAAGAGACCCAGTACTTC. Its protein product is CASSPRTGVLQETQYF.

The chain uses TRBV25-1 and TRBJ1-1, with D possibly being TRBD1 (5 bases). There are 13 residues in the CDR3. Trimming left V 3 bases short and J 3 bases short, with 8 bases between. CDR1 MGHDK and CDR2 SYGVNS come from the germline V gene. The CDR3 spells CASSEQGDTEAFF. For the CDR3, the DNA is TGTGCCAGCAGTGAGCAGGGAGACACTGAAGCTTTCTTT.

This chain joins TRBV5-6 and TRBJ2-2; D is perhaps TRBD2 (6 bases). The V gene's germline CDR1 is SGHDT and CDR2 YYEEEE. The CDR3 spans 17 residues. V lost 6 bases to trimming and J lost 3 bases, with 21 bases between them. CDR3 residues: CASKTTRVAGYTGELFF. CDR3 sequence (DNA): TGTGCCAGCAAGACTACTCGGGTGGCGGGGTACACCGGGGAGCTGTTTTTT.

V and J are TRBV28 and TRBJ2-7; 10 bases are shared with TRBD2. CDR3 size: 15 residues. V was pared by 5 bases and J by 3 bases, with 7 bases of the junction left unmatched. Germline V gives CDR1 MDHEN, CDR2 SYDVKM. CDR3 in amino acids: CASSLSGRQNYEQYF. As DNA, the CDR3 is TGTGCCAGCAGTCTTAGCGGGAGGCAAAACTACGAGCAGTACTTC.

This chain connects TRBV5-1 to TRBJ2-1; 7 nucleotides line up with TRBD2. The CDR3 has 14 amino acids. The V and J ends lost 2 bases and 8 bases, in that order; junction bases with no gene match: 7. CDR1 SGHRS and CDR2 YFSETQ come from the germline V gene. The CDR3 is CASSFAGVLYEQFF. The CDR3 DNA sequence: TGCGCCAGCAGCTTTGCGGGAGTTTTGTATGAGCAGTTCTTC.

In DNA, the CDR3 is TGTGCCACCCAGATGGCAGATGCAACTAATGAAAAACTGTTTTTT. Translating gives CATQMADATNEKLFF. The chain is built from TRBV10-3 and TRBJ1-4; D remains ambiguous. V lost 10 bases and J 0 bases, leaving 15 bases between the germline ends. This CDR3 is 15 amino acids long. Germline V gene data show CDR1 as ENHRY and CDR2 as SYGVKD.

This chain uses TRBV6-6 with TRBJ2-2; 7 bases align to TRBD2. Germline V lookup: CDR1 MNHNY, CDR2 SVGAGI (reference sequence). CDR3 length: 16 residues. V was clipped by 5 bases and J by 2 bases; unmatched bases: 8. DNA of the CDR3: TGTGCCAGCAGTCGAAAGGGAGGGAGCAACACCGGGGAGCTGTTTTTT. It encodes CASSRKGGSNTGELFF.

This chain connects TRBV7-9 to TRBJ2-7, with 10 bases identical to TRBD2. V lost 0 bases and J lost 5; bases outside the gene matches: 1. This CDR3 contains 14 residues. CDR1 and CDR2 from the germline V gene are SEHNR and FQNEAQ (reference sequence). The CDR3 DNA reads TGTGCCAGCAGCTTAGCGGGGACTAGCGACGAGCAGTACTTC. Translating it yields CASSLAGTSDEQYF.

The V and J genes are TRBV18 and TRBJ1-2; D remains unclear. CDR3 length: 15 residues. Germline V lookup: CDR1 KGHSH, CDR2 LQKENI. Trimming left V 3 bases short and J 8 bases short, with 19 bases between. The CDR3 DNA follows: TGTGCCAGCTCACCCGAGGACGGCCTGAAGAGGGGCTACACCTTC. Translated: CASSPEDGLKRGYTF.

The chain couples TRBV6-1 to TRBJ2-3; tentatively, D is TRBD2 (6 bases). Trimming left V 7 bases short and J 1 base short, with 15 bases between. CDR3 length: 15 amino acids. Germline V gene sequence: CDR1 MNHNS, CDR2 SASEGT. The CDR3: CASIAGGPRTDTQYF. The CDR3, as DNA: TGTGCCAGCATCGCTGGAGGGCCGCGCACAGATACGCAGTATTTT.

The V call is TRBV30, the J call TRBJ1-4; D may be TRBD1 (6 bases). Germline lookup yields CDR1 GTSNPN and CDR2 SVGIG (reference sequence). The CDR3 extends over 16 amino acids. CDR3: CGLRVIRGLNNEKLFF. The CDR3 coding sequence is TGTGGCCTTAGGGTCATCAGGGGCCTCAATAATGAAAAACTGTTTTTT.

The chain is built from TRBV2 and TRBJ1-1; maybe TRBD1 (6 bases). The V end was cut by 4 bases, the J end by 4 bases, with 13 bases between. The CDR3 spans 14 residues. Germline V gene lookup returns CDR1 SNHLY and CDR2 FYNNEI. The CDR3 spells CASSVRGEGTEAFF. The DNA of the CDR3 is TGTGCCAGCAGTGTGAGGGGGGAAGGCACTGAAGCTTTCTTT.

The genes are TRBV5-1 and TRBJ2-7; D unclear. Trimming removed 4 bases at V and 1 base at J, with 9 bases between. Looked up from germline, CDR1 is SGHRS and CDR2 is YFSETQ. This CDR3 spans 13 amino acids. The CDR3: CASSPRISYEQYF. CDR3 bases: TGCGCCAGCAGCCCTAGAATTTCCTACGAGCAGTACTTC.

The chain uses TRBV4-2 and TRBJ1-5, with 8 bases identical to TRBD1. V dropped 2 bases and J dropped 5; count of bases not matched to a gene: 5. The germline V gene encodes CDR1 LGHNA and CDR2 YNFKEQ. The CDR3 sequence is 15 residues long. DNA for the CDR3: TGTGCCAGCAGCCAAACGGACAGGGCGCATCAGCCCCAGCATTTT. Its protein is CASSQTDRAHQPQHF.

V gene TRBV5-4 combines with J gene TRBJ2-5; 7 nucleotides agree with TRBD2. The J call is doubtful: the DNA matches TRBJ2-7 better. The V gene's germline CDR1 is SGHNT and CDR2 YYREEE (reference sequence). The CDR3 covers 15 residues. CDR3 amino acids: CASSLSSGNTYEQYF. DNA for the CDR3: TGTGCCAGCAGCTTGTCTAGCGGTAATACCTACGAGCAGTACTTC.

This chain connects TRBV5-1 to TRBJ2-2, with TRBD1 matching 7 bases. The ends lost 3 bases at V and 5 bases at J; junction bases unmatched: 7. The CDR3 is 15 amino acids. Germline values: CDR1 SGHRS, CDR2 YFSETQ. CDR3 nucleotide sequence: TGCGCCAGCAGCTCCAACAGGGGAGCGACCGGGGAGCTGTTTTTT. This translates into CASSSNRGATGELFF. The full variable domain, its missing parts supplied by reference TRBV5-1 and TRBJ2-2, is KAGVTQTPRYLIKTRGQQVTLSCSPISGHRSVSWYQQTPGQGLQFLFEYFSETQRNKGNFPGRFSGRQFSNSRSEMNVSTLELGDSALYLCASSSNRGATGELFFGEGSRLTVL.

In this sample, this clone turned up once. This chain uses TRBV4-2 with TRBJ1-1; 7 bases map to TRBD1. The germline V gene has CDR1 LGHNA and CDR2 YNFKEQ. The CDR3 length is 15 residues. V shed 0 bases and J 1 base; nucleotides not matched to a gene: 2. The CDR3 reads CASSQEGQPNTEAFF. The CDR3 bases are TGTGCCAGCAGCCAAGAGGGACAGCCGAACACTGAAGCTTTCTTT.